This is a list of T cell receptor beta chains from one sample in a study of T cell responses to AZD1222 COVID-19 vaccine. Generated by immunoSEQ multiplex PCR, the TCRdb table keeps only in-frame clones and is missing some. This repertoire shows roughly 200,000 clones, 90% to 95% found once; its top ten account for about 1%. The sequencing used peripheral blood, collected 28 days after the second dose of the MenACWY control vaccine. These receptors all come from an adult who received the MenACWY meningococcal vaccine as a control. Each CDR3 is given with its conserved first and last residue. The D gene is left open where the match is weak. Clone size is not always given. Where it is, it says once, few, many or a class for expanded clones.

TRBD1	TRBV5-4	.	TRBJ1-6	TGTGCCAGCAGCCCGAACAGGGGAAGCTCCTATAATTCACCCCTCCACTTT	CASSPNRGSSYNSPLHF
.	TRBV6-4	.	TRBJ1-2	TGTGCCAGCAGGGCCCGACAGGAATTGGACTATGGCTACACCTTC	CASRARQELDYGYTF
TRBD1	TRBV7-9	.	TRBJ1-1	TGTGCCAGCAGCTCCTACTCCGGACAGGAGGAAGCTTTCTTT	CASSSYSGQEEAFF
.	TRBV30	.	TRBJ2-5	TGTGCCTGGAGTGCAGGGAAGACCCAGTACTTC	CAWSAGKTQYF
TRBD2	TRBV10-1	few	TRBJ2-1	TGCGCCAGCAGGCCTCATAGCGGGGGCGCCTACAATGAGCAGTTCTTC	CASRPHSGGAYNEQFF
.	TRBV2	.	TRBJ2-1	TGTGCCAGCAGTGAGACAGGAGTCTCCCTTCGGACCTACAATGAGCAGTTCTTC	CASSETGVSLRTYNEQFF
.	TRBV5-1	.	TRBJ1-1	TGCGCCAGCAGCCCGGGGGGGATGAACACTGAAGCTTTCTTT	CASSPGGMNTEAFF
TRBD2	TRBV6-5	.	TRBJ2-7	TGTGCCAGCACCGAGGGCATCCTATGGGAGGGTGAGCAGTACTTC	CASTEGILWEGEQYF
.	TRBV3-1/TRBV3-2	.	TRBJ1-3	TGTGCCAGCAGCCTTGCCAACTCTGGAAACACCATATATTTT	CASSLANSGNTIYF
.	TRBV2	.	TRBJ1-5	TGTGCCAGCAGTGAAGCCGGAGGGGGTAGCAATCAGCCCCAGCATTTT	CASSEAGGGSNQPQHF
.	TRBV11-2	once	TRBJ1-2	TGTGCCAGCAGGCGCGACGGAAACTATGGCTACACCTTC	CASRRDGNYGYTF
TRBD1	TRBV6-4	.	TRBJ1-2	TGTGCCAGCAGTGGGACAGGCTTAGCTAACTATGGCTACACCTTC	CASSGTGLANYGYTF
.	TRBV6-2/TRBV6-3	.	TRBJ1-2	TGTGCCAGCAGTCGCAAGGCAGGGGCAGTCTATGGCTACACCTTC	CASSRKAGAVYGYTF
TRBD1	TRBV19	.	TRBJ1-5	TGTGCCAGTAGTTCTCTGGGGACAGGGATGGGCGATCAGCCCCAGCATTTT	CASSSLGTGMGDQPQHF
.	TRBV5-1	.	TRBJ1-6	TGCGCCAGCAGACTCGACAGTTTCGATAATTCACCCCTCCACTTT	CASRLDSFDNSPLHF
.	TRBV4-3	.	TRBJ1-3	TGCGCCAGCAGCCAGGTCTTGGGCTCTGGAAACACCATATATTTT	CASSQVLGSGNTIYF
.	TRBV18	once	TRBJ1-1	TGTGCCAGCTCAAGCCCGGGGGCTGAAGCTTTCTTT	CASSSPGAEAFF
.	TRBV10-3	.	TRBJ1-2	TGTGCCATCAGCCCCGACAGCGTCTATGGCTACACCTTC	CAISPDSVYGYTF
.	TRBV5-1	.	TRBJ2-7	TGCGCCAGCAGGACCGGGGTGAACGGCGAGCAGTACTTC	CASRTGVNGEQYF
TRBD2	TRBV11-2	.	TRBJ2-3	TGTGCCAGCAGCTTCGCCCTGACTAGCAGAAGCACAGATACGCAGTATTTT	CASSFALTSRSTDTQYF